The present T cell receptor (beta chain) was sequenced within a study of post-analysis software for immune sequencing data. Broader study findings: Normalized Chao1 diversity was significantly reduced in patients versus controls. The authors found that F measure strongly co-clustered same-batch samples. In patients, TRBV5-6, TRBV5-1 and TRBV20-1 belonged to about five TRBV segments found more frequently than in controls.

V was pared by 4 bases and J by 1 base, with 9 bases of the junction left unmatched. Germline CDR1 is SGHRS and CDR2 is YFSETQ. CDR3 size: 17 residues. The TCR beta cDNA libraries contained unique molecular identifiers. It was from roughly 1.1 to 9.2 million T cells that about 500,000 cDNA molecules came. TCRdb re-called the PCR reads with MiXCR, one entry per CDR3 protein. The sample shows 740,000 or so distinct CDR3 sequences, approximately 53% of them seen only once. This clonotype has only a few counts. Its antigen remains unidentified. The chain combines TRBV5-1 with TRBJ2-5; 11 positions match TRBD1. Sequencing was carried out using blood. This sequence originates from a girl aged 5 to 17 with multiple sclerosis. CDR3 residues: CASSRFRDRGAQETQYF. The CDR3 DNA is TGCGCCAGCAGCAGATTCCGGGACAGGGGGGCCCAAGAGACCCAGTACTTC.